One and the same sample provided the 6 T cell receptor beta chains below, sequenced in a study of shared clonotypes between healthy human individuals. The assay was immunoSEQ multiplex PCR, and TCRdb's table has in-frame clones only and misses some. The sample carries roughly 1 million clones, roughly 70% recorded once. The sample taken for sequencing was memory CD4+ T cells sorted from blood. As to subset: CD45RA-negative fraction. These receptors all come from a man in his late teens or twenties in good health.

This chain uses TRBV10-3 with TRBJ2-1, with D possibly TRBD2 on 5 matching bases. The CDR3 extends over 15 amino acids. The germline CDR1 and CDR2 sequences are ENHRY and SYGVKD. Trimming removed 0 bases at V and 4 bases at J, with 10 bases between. The CDR3 DNA reads as TGTGCCATCAGTGAGTCGCGGACTTATTACAATGAGCAGTTCTTC. This translates into CAISESRTYYNEQFF.

The chain uses TRBV6-6 and TRBJ1-1; D remains ambiguous. This CDR3 comprises 13 residues. Germline CDR1 reads MNHNY; CDR2 reads SVGAGI (reference sequence). V was trimmed by 8 bases and J by 0 bases, leaving 10 bases between them. The CDR3, as DNA: TGTGCCAGCGGACCTCAGCTGAACACTGAAGCTTTCTTT. This sequence encodes CASGPQLNTEAFF.

Concerning this clone: The same CDR3 arises from other DNA sequences in this sample as well. The chain employs TRBV5-1 and TRBJ1-2; D gene unclear. Trimming cost V 0 bases and J 0 bases, with 6 bases left between them. This CDR3 region has 14 residues. Germline values: CDR1 SGHRS, CDR2 YFSETQ. The DNA for the CDR3 is TGCGCCAGCAGCTTGGAGGGAACTAACTATGGCTACACCTTC. Translating it yields CASSLEGTNYGYTF.

V usage is TRBV2 and J usage is TRBJ2-7; D is possibly TRBD1 (6 bases). This CDR3 region has 14 residues. V lost 2 bases, J lost 2 bases, and 10 bases lay in between. Germline loops: CDR1 SNHLY, CDR2 FYNNEI. The CDR3 region is CASSEQGNTYEQYF. The CDR3 nucleotides read TGTGCCAGCAGTGAACAGGGGAACACCTACGAGCAGTACTTC.

The V and J genes are TRBV2 and TRBJ1-2; D is unresolved. Germline loops: CDR1 SNHLY, CDR2 FYNNEI. V dropped 4 bases and J dropped 4 bases, with 7 bases sitting between them. The CDR3 length is 12 residues. CDR3 protein: CASSGKSYGYTF. The CDR3 nucleotides read TGTGCCAGCAGTGGGAAGTCCTATGGCTACACCTTC.

The rearrangement links TRBV21-1 to TRBJ1-5. TRBV21-1 is noted as a pseudogene. The CDR3 has 16 residues. The CDR3 is CASSKGYGYSNQPQHF. The CDR3, as DNA: TGTGCCAGCAGCAAAGGATACGGTTATAGCAATCAGCCCCAGCATTTT.